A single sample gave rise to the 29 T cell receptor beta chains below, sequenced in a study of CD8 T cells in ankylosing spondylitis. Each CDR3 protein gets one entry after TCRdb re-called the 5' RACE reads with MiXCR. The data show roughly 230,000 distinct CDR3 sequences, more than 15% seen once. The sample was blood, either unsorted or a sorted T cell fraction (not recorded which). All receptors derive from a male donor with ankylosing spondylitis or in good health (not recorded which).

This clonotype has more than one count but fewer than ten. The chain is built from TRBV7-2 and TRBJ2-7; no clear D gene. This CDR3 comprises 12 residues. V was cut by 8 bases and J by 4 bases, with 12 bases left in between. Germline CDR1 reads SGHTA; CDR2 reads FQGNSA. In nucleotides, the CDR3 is TGTGCCAGCCGGGCGATGGGGTACGAGCAGTACTTC. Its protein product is CASRAMGYEQYF. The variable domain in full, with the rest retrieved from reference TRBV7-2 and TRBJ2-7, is GAGVSQSPSNKVTEKGKDVELRCDPISGHTALYWYRQSLGQGLEFLIYFQGNSAPDKSGLPSDRFSAERTGGSVSTLTIQRTQQEDSAVYLCASRAMGYEQYFGPGTRLTVT.

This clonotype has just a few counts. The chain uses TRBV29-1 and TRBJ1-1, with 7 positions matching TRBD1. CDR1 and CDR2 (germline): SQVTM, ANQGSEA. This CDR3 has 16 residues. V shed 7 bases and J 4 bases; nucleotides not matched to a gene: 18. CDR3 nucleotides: TGCAGCGCGAACAGGGGCGACGAGGACCTTAGCACTGAAGCTTTCTTT. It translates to CSANRGDEDLSTEAFF.

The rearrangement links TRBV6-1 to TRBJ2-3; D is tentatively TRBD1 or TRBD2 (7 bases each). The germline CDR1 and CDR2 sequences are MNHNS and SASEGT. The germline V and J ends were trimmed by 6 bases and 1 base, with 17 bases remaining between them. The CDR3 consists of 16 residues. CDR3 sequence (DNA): TGTGCCAGCAGGGGAAGACAGGGAGGGGGCACAGATACGCAGTATTTT. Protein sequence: CASRGRQGGGTDTQYF.

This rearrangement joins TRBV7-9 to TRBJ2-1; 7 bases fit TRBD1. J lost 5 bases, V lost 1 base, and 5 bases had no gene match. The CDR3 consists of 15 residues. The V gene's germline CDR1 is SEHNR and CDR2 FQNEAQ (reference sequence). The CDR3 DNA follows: TGTGCCAGCAGCTTAGAGCCCGGGACAGACAATGAGCAGTTCTTC. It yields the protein CASSLEPGTDNEQFF.

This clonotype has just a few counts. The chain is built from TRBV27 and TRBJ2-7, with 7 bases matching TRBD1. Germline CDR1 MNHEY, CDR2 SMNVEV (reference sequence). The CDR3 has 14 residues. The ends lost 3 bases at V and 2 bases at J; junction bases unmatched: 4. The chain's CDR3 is CASSFLDRAYEQYF. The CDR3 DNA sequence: TGTGCCAGCAGTTTTCTCGACAGGGCCTACGAGCAGTACTTC.

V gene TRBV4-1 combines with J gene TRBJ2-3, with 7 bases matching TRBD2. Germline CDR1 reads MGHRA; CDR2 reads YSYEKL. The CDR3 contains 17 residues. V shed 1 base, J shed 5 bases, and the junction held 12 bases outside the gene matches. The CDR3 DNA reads TGCGCCAGCAGCCAAGTTCTTTCGGGGACTACGAAAGATACGCAGTATTTT. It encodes CASSQVLSGTTKDTQYF.

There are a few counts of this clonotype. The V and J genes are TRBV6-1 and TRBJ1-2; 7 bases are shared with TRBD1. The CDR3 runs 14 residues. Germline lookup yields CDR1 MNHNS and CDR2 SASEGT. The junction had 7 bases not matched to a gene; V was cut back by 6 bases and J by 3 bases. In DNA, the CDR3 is TGTGCCAGCAGGGCTGGACAGGACTACTATGGCTACACCTTC. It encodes CASRAGQDYYGYTF.

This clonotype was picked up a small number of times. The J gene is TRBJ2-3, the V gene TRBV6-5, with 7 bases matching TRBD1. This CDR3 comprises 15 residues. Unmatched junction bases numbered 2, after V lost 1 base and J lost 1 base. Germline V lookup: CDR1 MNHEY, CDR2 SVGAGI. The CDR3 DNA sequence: TGTGCCAGCAGTTACTTTGACAGGGGCACAGATACGCAGTATTTT. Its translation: CASSYFDRGTDTQYF.

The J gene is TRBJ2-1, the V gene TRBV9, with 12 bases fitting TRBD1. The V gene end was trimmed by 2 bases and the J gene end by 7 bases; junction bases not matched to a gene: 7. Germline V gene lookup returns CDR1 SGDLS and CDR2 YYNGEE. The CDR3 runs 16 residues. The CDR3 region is CASSVGQGAPLNEQFF. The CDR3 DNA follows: TGTGCCAGCAGCGTGGGACAGGGGGCGCCCCTAAATGAGCAGTTCTTC.

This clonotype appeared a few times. CDR3 coding DNA: TGTGCCACCAGCAGAGTAGGGCTAGGCAATCAGCCCCAGCATTTT. It encodes CATSRVGLGNQPQHF. This rearrangement joins TRBV15 to TRBJ1-5; D remains unclear. This CDR3 is built from 15 residues. With 1 base removed from V and 2 bases from J, the gap between germline ends came to 9 bases. The germline V gene encodes CDR1 LNHNV and CDR2 YYDKDF (reference sequence).

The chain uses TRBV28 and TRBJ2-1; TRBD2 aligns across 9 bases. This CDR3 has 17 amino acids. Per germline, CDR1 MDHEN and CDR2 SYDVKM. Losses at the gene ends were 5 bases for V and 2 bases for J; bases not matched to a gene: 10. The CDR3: CASSTPIAGATYNEQFF. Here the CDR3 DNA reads TGTGCCAGCAGTACCCCAATAGCGGGAGCCACCTACAATGAGCAGTTCTTC. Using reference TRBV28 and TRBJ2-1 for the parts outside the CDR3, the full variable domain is DVKVTQSSRYLVKRTGEKVFLECVQDMDHENMFWYRQDPGLGLRLIYFSYDVKMKEKGDIPEGYSVSREKKERFSLILESASTNQTSMYLCASSTPIAGATYNEQFFGPGTRLTVL.

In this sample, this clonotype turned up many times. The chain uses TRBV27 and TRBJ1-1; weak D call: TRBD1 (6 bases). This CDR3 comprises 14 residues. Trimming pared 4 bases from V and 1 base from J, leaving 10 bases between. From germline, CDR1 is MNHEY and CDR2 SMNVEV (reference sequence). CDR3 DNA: TGTGCCAGCAGTTCAGGGGAAACGAACACTGAAGCTTTCTTT. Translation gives CASSSGETNTEAFF.

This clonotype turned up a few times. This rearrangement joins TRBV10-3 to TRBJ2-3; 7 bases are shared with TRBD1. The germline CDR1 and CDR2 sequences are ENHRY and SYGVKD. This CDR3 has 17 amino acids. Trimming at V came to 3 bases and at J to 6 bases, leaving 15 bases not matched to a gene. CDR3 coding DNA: TGTGCCATCAGTGACTGGGACAGCCCGAGAGCACAGGATACGCAGTATTTT. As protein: CAISDWDSPRAQDTQYF.

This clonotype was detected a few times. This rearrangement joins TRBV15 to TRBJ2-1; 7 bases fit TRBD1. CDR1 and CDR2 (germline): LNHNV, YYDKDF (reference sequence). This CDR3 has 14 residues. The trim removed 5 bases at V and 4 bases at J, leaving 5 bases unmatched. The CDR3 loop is CATSRTGLYNEQFF. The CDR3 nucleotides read TGTGCCACCAGCCGGACAGGACTTTACAATGAGCAGTTCTTC.

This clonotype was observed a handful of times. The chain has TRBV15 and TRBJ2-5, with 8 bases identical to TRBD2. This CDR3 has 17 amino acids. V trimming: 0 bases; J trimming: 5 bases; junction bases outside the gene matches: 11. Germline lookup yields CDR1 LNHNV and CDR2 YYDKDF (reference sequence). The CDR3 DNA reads TGTGCCACCAGCAGAGATGGGACTAGGGGCCCGTGGGAGACCCAGTACTTC. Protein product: CATSRDGTRGPWETQYF.

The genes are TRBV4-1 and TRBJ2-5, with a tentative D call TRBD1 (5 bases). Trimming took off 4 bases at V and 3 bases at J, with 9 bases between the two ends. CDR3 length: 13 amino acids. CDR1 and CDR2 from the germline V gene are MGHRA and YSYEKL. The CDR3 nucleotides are TGCGCCAGCAGCCCGGACAACGAAGAGACCCAGTACTTC. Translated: CASSPDNEETQYF.

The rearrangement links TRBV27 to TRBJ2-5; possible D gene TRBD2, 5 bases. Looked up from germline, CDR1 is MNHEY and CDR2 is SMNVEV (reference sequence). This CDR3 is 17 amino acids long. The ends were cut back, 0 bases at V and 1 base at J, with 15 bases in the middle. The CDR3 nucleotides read TGTGCCAGCAGTTTATCGTCGGAGGTTGTAGGCCAAGAGACCCAGTACTTC. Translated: CASSLSSEVVGQETQYF.

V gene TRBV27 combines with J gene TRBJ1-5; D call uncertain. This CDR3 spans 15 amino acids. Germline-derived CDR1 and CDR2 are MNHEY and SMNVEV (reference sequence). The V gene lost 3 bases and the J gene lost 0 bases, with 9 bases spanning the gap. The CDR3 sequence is CASSLADNSNQPQHF. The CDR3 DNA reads TGTGCCAGCAGTTTGGCGGATAATAGCAATCAGCCCCAGCATTTT.

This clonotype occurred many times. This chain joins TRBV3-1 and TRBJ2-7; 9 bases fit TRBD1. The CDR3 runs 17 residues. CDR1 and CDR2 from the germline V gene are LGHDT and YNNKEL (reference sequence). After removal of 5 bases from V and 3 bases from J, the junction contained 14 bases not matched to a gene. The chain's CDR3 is CASSGTGTPSPGYEQYF. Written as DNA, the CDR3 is TGTGCCAGCAGCGGGACAGGGACACCATCGCCAGGCTACGAGCAGTACTTC.

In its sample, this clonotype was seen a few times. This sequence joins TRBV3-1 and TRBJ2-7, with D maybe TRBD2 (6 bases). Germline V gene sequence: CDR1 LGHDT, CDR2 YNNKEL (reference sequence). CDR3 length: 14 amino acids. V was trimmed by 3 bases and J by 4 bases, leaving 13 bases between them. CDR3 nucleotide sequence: TGTGCCAGCAGCCAGACTAGATCGGTGTACGAGCAGTACTTC. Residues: CASSQTRSVYEQYF.

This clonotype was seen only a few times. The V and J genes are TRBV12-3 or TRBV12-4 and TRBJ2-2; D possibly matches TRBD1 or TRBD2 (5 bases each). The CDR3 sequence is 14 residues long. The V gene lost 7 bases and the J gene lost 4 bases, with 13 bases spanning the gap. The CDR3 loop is CASNLGESTGELFF. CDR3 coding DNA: TGTGCCAGCAATTTGGGGGAGAGCACCGGGGAGCTGTTTTTT.

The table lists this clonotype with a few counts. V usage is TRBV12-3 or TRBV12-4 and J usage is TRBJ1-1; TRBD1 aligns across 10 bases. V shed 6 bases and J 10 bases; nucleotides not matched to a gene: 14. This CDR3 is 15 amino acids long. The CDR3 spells CASSMGQGTSLGAFF. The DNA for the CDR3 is TGTGCCAGCAGCATGGGACAGGGGACCTCCCTAGGAGCTTTCTTT.

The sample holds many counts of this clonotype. The CDR3 sequence: CSVEVVDRGEKLFF. DNA for the CDR3: TGCAGCGTTGAAGTGGTGGACAGGGGTGAAAAACTGTTTTTT. The V gene is TRBV29-1, the J gene TRBJ1-4, with 9 bases aligning to TRBD1. With 1 base clipped from V and 7 bases from J, the junction kept 4 bases outside the gene matches. This CDR3 contains 14 residues. The germline V gene has CDR1 SQVTM and CDR2 ANQGSEA.

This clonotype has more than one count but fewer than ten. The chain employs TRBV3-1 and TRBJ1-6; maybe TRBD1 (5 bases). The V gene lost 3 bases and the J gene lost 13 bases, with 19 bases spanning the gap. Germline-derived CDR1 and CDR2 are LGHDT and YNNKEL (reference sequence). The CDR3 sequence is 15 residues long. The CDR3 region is CASSQDSGSGFPLHF. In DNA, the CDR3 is TGTGCCAGCAGCCAGGACTCAGGGTCTGGATTCCCCCTCCACTTT.

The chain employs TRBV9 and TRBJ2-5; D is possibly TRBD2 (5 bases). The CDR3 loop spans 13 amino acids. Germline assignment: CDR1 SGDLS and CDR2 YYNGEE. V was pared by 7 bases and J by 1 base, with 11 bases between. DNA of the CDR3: TGTGCCAGCGGTACGGGGATCCAAGAGACCCAGTACTTC. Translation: CASGTGIQETQYF.

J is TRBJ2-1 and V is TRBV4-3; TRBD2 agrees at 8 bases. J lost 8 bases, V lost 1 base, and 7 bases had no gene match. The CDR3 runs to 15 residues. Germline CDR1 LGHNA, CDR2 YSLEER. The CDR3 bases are TGCGCCAGCAGCCAAGGACAAGCGGGGGTATATGAGCAGTTCTTC. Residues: CASSQGQAGVYEQFF.

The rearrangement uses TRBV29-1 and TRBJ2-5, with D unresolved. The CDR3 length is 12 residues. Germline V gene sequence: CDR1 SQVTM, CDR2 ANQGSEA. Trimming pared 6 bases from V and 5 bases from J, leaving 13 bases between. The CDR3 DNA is TGCAGCGTCCCCGAGACGGTGGAGACCCAGTACTTC. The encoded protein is CSVPETVETQYF.

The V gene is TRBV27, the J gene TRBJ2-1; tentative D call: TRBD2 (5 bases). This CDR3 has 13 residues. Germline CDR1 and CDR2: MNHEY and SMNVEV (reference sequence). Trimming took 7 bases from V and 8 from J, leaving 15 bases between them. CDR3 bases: TGTGCCAGCACCCTAGCCGGGTCCGATGAGCAGTTCTTC. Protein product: CASTLAGSDEQFF.

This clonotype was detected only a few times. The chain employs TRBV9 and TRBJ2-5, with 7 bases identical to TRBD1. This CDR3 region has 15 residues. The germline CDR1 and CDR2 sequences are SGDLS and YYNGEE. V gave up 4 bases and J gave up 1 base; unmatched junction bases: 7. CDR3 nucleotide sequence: TGTGCCAGCAGCACCCCCCGGGACAGCCAAGAGACCCAGTACTTC. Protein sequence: CASSTPRDSQETQYF.